The source of this TCR beta chain is a study of CD8+ T cells in alopecia areata. Study-level information: A 6-month off-drug phase came after tofacitinib, which had lasted 6 to 18 months.

Study-level results: A large proportion of expanded lesional clones were detected persisting in scalp and blood during tofacitinib.

Treatment specified: oral pan-JAK inhibitor, 5-10 mg twice daily. Patients with alopecia areata provided lesional scalp punch biopsies as well as peripheral blood. Deletions cut 3 bases from V and 2 bases from J, with 14 bases between. The CDR3 spans 15 residues. RNA extraction was followed by reverse transcription into cDNA, which acted as the sequencing template. TCRdb's copy holds only in-frame clones and misses some; the assay was immunoSEQ multiplex PCR. The sample has 95,000 to 100,000 clones; 61% are singletons. With respect to this clone: Antigen specificity is unknown.

The clonotype was recovered from a human donor with alopecia areata. The sequenced sample was CD8+ T cells sorted from blood, obtained at week 4, from a patient treated with tofacitinib. This chain connects TRBV5-7 to TRBJ2-5; D remains unclear. TRBV5-7 is treated as an ORF (open reading frame) with a function not yet certain. The CDR3 DNA sequence: TGTGCCAGCAGCTCTCGGTTCAGGCTGCAAGAGACCCAGTACTTC. It translates to CASSSRFRLQETQYF.